The clone carrying this T cell receptor beta chain was recorded at least ten times. As yet, its antigen is unknown. TCR beta CDR3 sequences were amplified from RNA transcripts. First-round RT-PCR with HTBI primers amplified the TCR CDR3 region. TCRdb independently ran MiXCR on the multiplex PCR reads; one entry per CDR3 protein. This table holds approximately 400,000 distinct CDR3 sequences, 15% to 17% found once. The CDR3 has 20 amino acids. Trimming shortened V by 6 bases and J by 1 base, and 28 bases separated the two germline ends. Germline V gives CDR1 SNHLY, CDR2 FYNNEI. This sample is drawn from a study of T cells in Graves' hyperthyroidism and ophthalmopathy. Overall study: Peripheral blood was acquired at first diagnosis, ahead of any therapy whatsoever. General study points: Before onset, ophthalmopathy was predicted by the model a median approximately 6.7 months earlier.

When ophthalmopathy did not progress within 18 months, Graves' hyperthyroidism was considered stable. PBMCs were sourced from more than 7.5 ml fresh peripheral blood. The source is a woman between 18 and 30 years old with Graves' hyperthyroidism. Sequencing was carried out using blood. This chain uses TRBV2 with TRBJ2-4; D is perhaps TRBD1 or TRBD2 (6 bases each). CDR3 in DNA: TGTGCCAGCAGGGAAACGGGGGCCGGTTGGGGGGCGGGGGCCAAAAACATTCAGTACTTC. Its translation is CASRETGAGWGAGAKNIQYF.